These 22 T cell receptor beta chains were all obtained from the same sample, sequenced in a study of a mutant IDH1 vaccine in newly diagnosed glioma. Their antigens are not known. Time point here: week 35, safety follow-up. Topical imiquimod accompanied each vaccine dose, which consisted of 300 ug of mutant IDH1 20-mer peptide. Only in-frame clones appear in the TCRdb table, and some are missing; sequencing was by immunoSEQ multiplex PCR. The data contain over 45,000 clones, 92% of them singletons. The source material was PBMCs, sampled from a glioma patient whose treatment included an IDH1 peptide vaccine. The receptors were sampled from a man aged 50-60 years with glioma.

This clone was counted a single time. This chain connects TRBV7-2 to TRBJ1-2; no definite D call. The CDR3 runs to 15 residues. V was clipped by 2 bases and J by 3 bases, with 13 bases between them. Germline V gene data show CDR1 as SGHTA and CDR2 as FQGNSA. The CDR3, as DNA: TGTGCCAGCAGCTTATTTCTCGGCAGGCACTATGGCTACACCTTC. Residues: CASSLFLGRHYGYTF.

The J gene is TRBJ1-2, the V gene TRBV4-3; tentative D call: TRBD1 (5 bases). The germline V gene encodes CDR1 LGHNA and CDR2 YSLEER. The CDR3 consists of 14 residues. V was shortened by 3 bases and J by 4 bases, with 12 bases between the two germline ends. The CDR3 region is CASSQAGTAYGYTF. CDR3 nucleotide sequence: TGCGCCAGCAGCCAGGCCGGGACGGCCTATGGCTACACCTTC.

The chain carries TRBV27 and TRBJ2-7; unclear D gene. CDR3 length equals 11 residues. Trimming left V 6 bases short and J 3 bases short, with 6 bases between. Germline lookup yields CDR1 MNHEY and CDR2 SMNVEV (reference sequence). The chain's CDR3 is CASRQSYEQYF. The CDR3 nucleotides are TGTGCCAGCAGACAGAGCTACGAGCAGTACTTC.

V and J are TRBV9 and TRBJ1-1; D uncertain. CDR1 SGDLS and CDR2 YYNGEE come from the germline V gene. This CDR3 comprises 13 residues. V dropped 0 bases and J dropped 7 bases, with 10 bases sitting between them. The CDR3 spells CASSVEAGNEAFF. The CDR3 DNA reads as TGTGCCAGCAGCGTAGAAGCCGGGAATGAAGCTTTCTTT. Complete variable domain (other parts from reference TRBV9 and TRBJ1-1): DSGVTQTPKHLITATGQRVTLRCSPRSGDLSVYWYQQSLDQGLQFLIQYYNGEERAKGNILERFSAQQFPDLHSELNLSSLELGDSALYFCASSVEAGNEAFFGQGTRLTVV.

The genes are TRBV9 and TRBJ2-1, with 9 bases identical to TRBD2. Trimming took 0 bases from V and 12 from J; bases not matched to a gene: 16. The CDR3 contains 17 residues. The germline V gene has CDR1 SGDLS and CDR2 YYNGEE. The CDR3 loop is CASSVDGGGAALRWQFF. Here the CDR3 DNA reads TGTGCCAGCAGCGTAGACGGCGGGGGGGCCGCGCTTCGTTGGCAGTTCTTC.

The chain has TRBV14 and TRBJ2-1, with a possible D match to TRBD1 (5 bases). Germline CDR1 reads SGHDN; CDR2 reads FVKESK. V was clipped by 4 bases and J by 6 bases, with 10 bases between them. There are 13 residues in the CDR3. The CDR3 sequence is CASSRLQVNEQFF. The CDR3 DNA reads as TGTGCCAGCAGCCGATTACAGGTCAATGAGCAGTTCTTC. Drawing the rest from reference TRBV14 and TRBJ2-1, the complete variable domain is EAGVTQFPSHSVIEKGQTVTLRCDPISGHDNLYWYRRVMGKEIKFLLHFVKESKQDESGMPNNRFLAERTGGTYSTLKVQPAELEDSGVYFCASSRLQVNEQFFGPGTRLTVL.

The chain couples TRBV5-6 to TRBJ2-7; TRBD2 aligns across 7 bases. The junction had 5 bases not matched to a gene; V was cut back by 4 bases and J by 1 base. Per germline, CDR1 SGHDT and CDR2 YYEEEE. This CDR3 contains 14 residues. As DNA, the CDR3 is TGTGCCAGCAGCCGGGGGGTAGCGTCCTACGAGCAGTACTTC. Amino acids: CASSRGVASYEQYF. Looking up the rest from reference TRBV5-6 and TRBJ2-7 gives the full variable domain: DAGVTQSPTHLIKTRGQQVTLRCSPKSGHDTVSWYQQALGQGPQFIFQYYEEEERQRGNFPDRFSGHQFPNYSSELNVNALLLGDSALYLCASSRGVASYEQYFGPGTRLTVT.

The V and J genes are TRBV9 and TRBJ1-5; TRBD1 aligns across 12 bases. Germline CDR1 and CDR2: SGDLS and YYNGEE. The CDR3 has 15 amino acids. Trimming took 4 bases from V and 6 from J; bases not matched to a gene: 5. The DNA for the CDR3 is TGTGCCAGCAGCCCTGGGACAGGGGGCACTCAGCCCCAGCATTTT. This sequence encodes CASSPGTGGTQPQHF. The complete variable domain, with remaining parts taken from reference TRBV9 and TRBJ1-5, reads DSGVTQTPKHLITATGQRVTLRCSPRSGDLSVYWYQQSLDQGLQFLIQYYNGEERAKGNILERFSAQQFPDLHSELNLSSLELGDSALYFCASSPGTGGTQPQHFGDGTRLSIL.

This chain joins TRBV2 and TRBJ2-2; tentatively, D is TRBD2 (6 bases). Trimming shortened V by 6 bases and J by 3 bases, and 11 bases separated the two germline ends. This CDR3 region has 14 residues. Germline lookup yields CDR1 SNHLY and CDR2 FYNNEI. The CDR3 DNA is TGTGCCAGCAGACCGGAGGGACACACCGGGGAGCTGTTTTTT. This translates into CASRPEGHTGELFF.

The chain is built from TRBV19 and TRBJ1-5; TRBD1 might be the D (6 bases). This CDR3 contains 16 residues. V dropped 0 bases and J dropped 2 bases, with 11 bases sitting between them. Germline CDR1 reads LNHDA; CDR2 reads SQIVND (reference sequence). CDR3 bases: TGTGCCAGTAGTATAGAACAGGGCGGGGGCAATCAGCCCCAGCATTTT. Residues: CASSIEQGGGNQPQHF.

The chain employs TRBV4-1 and TRBJ1-4; a possible D gene is TRBD1 (5 bases). V lost 4 bases, J lost 3 bases, and 12 bases lay in between. Per germline, CDR1 MGHRA and CDR2 YSYEKL. The CDR3 covers 15 residues. The CDR3 region has the DNA TGCGCCAGCAGCCCCCTCCGGGGGGCTAATGAAAAACTGTTTTTT. It codes for CASSPLRGANEKLFF.

This clone was counted between two and nine times. J is TRBJ1-5 and V is TRBV9; D is uncertain. V lost 0 bases and J 6 bases, leaving 13 bases between the germline ends. The germline gives CDR1 SGDLS, CDR2 YYNGEE. The CDR3 runs to 15 residues. CDR3 in DNA: TGTGCCAGCAGCGTAGGGGTGGAGGAGGCTCAGCCCCAGCATTTT. The encoded protein is CASSVGVEEAQPQHF. The whole variable domain, remainder taken from reference TRBV9 and TRBJ1-5, is DSGVTQTPKHLITATGQRVTLRCSPRSGDLSVYWYQQSLDQGLQFLIQYYNGEERAKGNILERFSAQQFPDLHSELNLSSLELGDSALYFCASSVGVEEAQPQHFGDGTRLSIL.

This chain joins TRBV5-6 and TRBJ2-7; 9 nucleotides line up with TRBD1. J gave up 3 bases and V 4 bases, and 2 bases lay outside the gene matches. Germline lookup yields CDR1 SGHDT and CDR2 YYEEEE. The CDR3 is 13 residues long. The CDR3 is CASSQDRGYEQYF. For the CDR3, the DNA is TGTGCCAGCAGCCAGGACAGGGGCTACGAGCAGTACTTC.

The DNA of the CDR3 is TGTGCCAGCAGCGTAGATTCTGGGGTTGCGAACACCGGGGAGCTGTTTTTT. This encodes CASSVDSGVANTGELFF. The rearrangement joins TRBV9 to TRBJ2-2, with D hard to call. This CDR3 spans 17 amino acids. Germline loops: CDR1 SGDLS, CDR2 YYNGEE. The V and J ends lost 0 bases and 0 bases respectively, with 12 bases between them.

This chain links TRBV5-1 with TRBJ2-5; a weak D match, TRBD2 (5 bases). This CDR3 comprises 15 residues. Trimming pared 0 bases from V and 2 bases from J, leaving 11 bases between. The germline V gene encodes CDR1 SGHRS and CDR2 YFSETQ. This CDR3 reads CASSLGGQPQETQYF. The CDR3 coding sequence is TGCGCCAGCAGCTTGGGAGGGCAGCCACAAGAGACCCAGTACTTC.

This clone has only one observation. This chain connects TRBV11-1 to TRBJ2-3, with 7 bases fitting TRBD1. Per the germline V gene, CDR1 is SGHAT and CDR2 is FQDESV (reference sequence). This CDR3 spans 17 amino acids. With 4 bases clipped from V and 3 bases from J, the junction kept 13 bases outside the gene matches. The DNA of the CDR3 is TGTGCCAGCAGCTCCGAAGGGGGCAGGGGATGGACAGATACGCAGTATTTT. It encodes CASSSEGGRGWTDTQYF.

This sequence joins TRBV30 and TRBJ1-3; 8 bases are shared with TRBD1. In germline, CDR1 is GTSNPN, CDR2 SVGIG (reference sequence). V lost 4 bases, J lost 0 bases, and 20 bases stayed unmatched. The CDR3 spans 20 residues. The CDR3 nucleotides are TGTGCCTGGACAATATCTACCGGGACAGGTTCAGCGTACTCTGGAAACACCATATATTTT. Residues: CAWTISTGTGSAYSGNTIYF.

V is TRBV5-6 and J is TRBJ2-7, with D possibly TRBD2 on 6 matching bases. V lost 4 bases and J 3 bases, leaving 14 bases between the germline ends. The CDR3 length is 14 residues. From germline, CDR1 is SGHDT and CDR2 YYEEEE. In nucleotides, the CDR3 is TGTGCCAGCAGCCCCGAGGTAGCGGACTACGAGCAGTACTTC. It specifies CASSPEVADYEQYF.

This sequence joins TRBV9 and TRBJ2-2; D remains unclear. The CDR3 is 14 residues long. CDR1 SGDLS and CDR2 YYNGEE come from the germline V gene. Trimming shortened V by 4 bases and J by 4 bases, and 11 bases separated the two germline ends. The CDR3: CASSFQQLTGELFF. The CDR3 DNA reads as TGTGCCAGCAGCTTCCAACAGCTCACCGGGGAGCTGTTTTTT.

The J gene is TRBJ1-3, the V gene TRBV4-1; D unresolved. Germline CDR1 reads MGHRA; CDR2 reads YSYEKL. The CDR3 length is 14 residues. The germline V and J ends were trimmed by 1 base and 1 base, with 5 bases remaining between them. CDR3 region: CASSQGESGNTIYF. DNA for the CDR3: TGCGCCAGCAGCCAAGGGGAATCTGGAAACACCATATATTTT.

This clone was found a few times. The gene calls are TRBV15 and TRBJ1-5; tentative D call: TRBD1 (6 bases). The CDR3 covers 14 residues. The germline CDR1 and CDR2 sequences are LNHNV and YYDKDF (reference sequence). V lost 3 bases to trimming and J lost 6 bases, with 12 bases between them. The CDR3 region has the DNA TGTGCCACCAGCAGGAACAGGGAAGCTCAGCCCCAGCATTTT. It yields the protein CATSRNREAQPQHF.

The chain carries TRBV11-1 and TRBJ2-7, with 8 bases lining up with TRBD1. After removal of 0 bases from V and 4 bases from J, the junction contained 5 bases not matched to a gene. The CDR3 length is 15 residues. The germline V gene has CDR1 SGHAT and CDR2 FQDESV (reference sequence). CDR3 region: CASSLAQGAPYEQYF. The CDR3 DNA sequence: TGTGCCAGCAGCTTAGCGCAGGGGGCGCCTTACGAGCAGTACTTC.